The rows below give T cell receptor beta chains drawn from one sample of a study of cytomegalovirus exposure and HLA in healthy donors. The method was immunoSEQ multiplex PCR; TCRdb's version includes in-frame clones alone and lacks a portion of them. The data show some 90,000 clones, with about 81% seen just once and under 4% held by the top ten. The source material was PBMCs. The source is a woman aged 40 to 55 in good health and CMV-seronegative. Each CDR3 is given with its conserved first and last residue. The D gene is left open where the match is weak. Size values are once, few and many counts, or a class for expanded clones, and some rows have none.

D	size	V	J	DNA	CDR3
NA	NA	TRBV19	TRBJ2-3	TGTGCCAGTAGTACCCCACTAGTGAGATTCAGCACAGATACGCAGTATTTT	CASSTPLVRFSTDTQYF
TRBD2	few	TRBV4-2	TRBJ2-1	TGTGCCAGCAGCCGGGAGGGAGACGACAATGAGCAGTTCTTC	CASSREGDDNEQFF
NA	once	TRBV28	TRBJ1-5	TGTGCCAGCAGTTCCCCTCTCTATAGCAATCAGCCCCAGCATTTT	CASSSPLYSNQPQHF
NA	few	TRBV6-5	TRBJ1-4	TGTGCCAGCAGTTCCTCAGGGAGCGAAAAACTGTTTTTT	CASSSSGSEKLFF
TRBD1	NA	TRBV5-1	TRBJ2-5	TGCGCCAGCAGGCTGGGTGGGACAGCCAAAGAGACCCAGTACTTC	CASRLGGTAKETQYF
TRBD2	NA	TRBV29-1	TRBJ2-1	TGCAGCTTCACTAGCGGGAGTAGAGAGCAGTTCTTC	CSFTSGSREQFF
TRBD1	few	TRBV2	TRBJ1-1	TGTGCCAGCAGTGGAGGACAGGGATCGGGCACTGAAGCTTTCTTT	CASSGGQGSGTEAFF
NA	NA	TRBV7-6	TRBJ1-2	TGTGCCAGCAGCTTATCAGAGGCTAACTATGGCTACACCTTC	CASSLSEANYGYTF
TRBD2	few	TRBV18	TRBJ2-5	TGTGCCAGCTCACCTTCTAGCGGGCCGGAGGGGACCCAGTACTTC	CASSPSSGPEGTQYF
TRBD2	NA	TRBV9	TRBJ2-3	TGTGCCAGCAGCGGACATAGCGGGAGAGCAGCAGATACGCAGTATTTT	CASSGHSGRAADTQYF
TRBD1	NA	TRBV6-1	TRBJ2-7	TGTGCCAGCAGTCCTCGGACAGGGCGTACCTACGAGCAGTACTTC	CASSPRTGRTYEQYF
TRBD1	NA	TRBV10-3	TRBJ2-1	TGTGCCATCAGTGAGGGGACAGGGGGCAATAATGAGCAGTTCTTC	CAISEGTGGNNEQFF
NA	NA	TRBV5-1	TRBJ2-5	TGCGCCAGCAGCTTGGGGGGTACTGAAGGGGCGGAGACCCAGTACTTC	CASSLGGTEGAETQYF
TRBD2	NA	TRBV27	TRBJ2-5	TGTGCCAGCAGTTTCAGATGGACTAGCGGGAGTGAGACCCAGTACTTC	CASSFRWTSGSETQYF
TRBD1	few	TRBV7-9	TRBJ1-4	TGTGCCAGCAGCTTAGGACAGGGCGAAAAACTGTTTTTT	CASSLGQGEKLFF
NA	NA	TRBV18	TRBJ2-1	TGTGCCAGCTCACCAGCGGGGCAGGCCTACAATGAGCAGTTCTTC	CASSPAGQAYNEQFF
NA	once	TRBV28	TRBJ1-1	TGTGCCAGCAGAGGGACATTGGGAAACACTGAAGCTTTCTTT	CASRGTLGNTEAFF
NA	NA	TRBV27	TRBJ2-1	TGTGCCAGCAGTTTTGGTCAGGGGTTGAATGAGCAGTTCTTC	CASSFGQGLNEQFF
NA	NA	TRBV29-1	TRBJ2-3	TGCAGCGTTGAAGGAGGGTCTAGTGCAGATACGCAGTATTTT	CSVEGGSSADTQYF
NA	NA	TRBV10-1	TRBJ2-1	TGCGCCAGCAGTGTTGACTCTCTCGGGGAGCAGTTCTTC	CASSVDSLGEQFF
TRBD2	NA	TRBV6-6	TRBJ2-3	TGTGCCAGCAGTGTCAGCGGGAGGGGAACAGATACGCAGTATTTT	CASSVSGRGTDTQYF
NA	NA	TRBV7-9	TRBJ1-5	TGTGCCAGCAGCCTCAGTTCCGGGGCCCAGCATTTT	CASSLSSGAQHF
NA	NA	TRBV10-3	TRBJ1-5	TGTGCCATCAGTGATACATCCCCTATGGGCCAGCCCCAGCATTTT	CAISDTSPMGQPQHF
NA	NA	TRBV9	TRBJ2-1	TGTGCCAGCAGCGTAGCCTCTAGCGCGGCCCAGGGTGAGCAGTTCTTC	CASSVASSAAQGEQFF
TRBD2	NA	TRBV18	TRBJ2-1	TGTGCCAGCTCACCAAGACACTCGAGTAGCGGGAGGGCCCGCCCGTCTGAGCAGTTCTTC	CASSPRHSSSGRARPSEQFF
NA	NA	TRBV11-1	TRBJ2-3	TGTGCCAGCAGCTTCCGGTCCCCTAGCACAGATACGCAGTATTTT	CASSFRSPSTDTQYF
NA	NA	TRBV28	TRBJ1-4	TGTGCCAGCAGTTCTCCGGGGGAGGCCTTTGGCGTTGAAAAACTGTTTTTT	CASSSPGEAFGVEKLFF
TRBD1	few	TRBV7-2	TRBJ2-7	TGTGCCAGCAGCTTAGATCCAGGGGGCCTCTCGCGGGACGAGCAGTACTTC	CASSLDPGGLSRDEQYF
NA	NA	TRBV5-1	TRBJ2-7	TGCGCCAGCAGCTTGGGGGCAGGCTTCTCCTACGAGCAGTACTTC	CASSLGAGFSYEQYF
NA	NA	TRBV5-1	TRBJ2-1	TGCGCCAGCAGCCTCGACAGCCTCTCCTACAATGAGCAGTTCTTC	CASSLDSLSYNEQFF
NA	NA	TRBV9	TRBJ1-5	TGTGCCAGCAGCTCCCGAGGAGGGCAGCCCCAGCATTTT	CASSSRGGQPQHF
TRBD2	NA	TRBV10-3	TRBJ2-1	TGTGCCATCAGTTCAGGACTAGCGGGAGGGAGCTCCTACAATGAGCAGTTCTTC	CAISSGLAGGSSYNEQFF
NA	NA	TRBV5-1	TRBJ2-7	TGCGCCAGCAGCTTGGTGGGCAGCTACGAGCAGTACTTC	CASSLVGSYEQYF
TRBD2	once	TRBV4-2	TRBJ2-7	TGTGCCAGCAGCCAAGATCTTAGAGGTAGCGGGGGCAGGTACGAGCAGTACTTC	CASSQDLRGSGGRYEQYF
NA	NA	TRBV19	TRBJ2-7	TGTGCCAGTAGTATAGGAGTTGAACAGGGTGACGAGCAGTACTTC	CASSIGVEQGDEQYF
TRBD2	NA	TRBV11-2	TRBJ2-6	TGTGCCAGCAGCGTAGCGGGCTCTGGGGCCAACGTCCTGACTTTC	CASSVAGSGANVLTF
NA	NA	TRBV7-8	TRBJ2-1	TGTGCCAGCAGCTTAGAAGGCCGGGCCACGGGAGAGCAGTTCTTC	CASSLEGRATGEQFF
NA	NA	TRBV6-5	TRBJ1-5	TGTGCCAGCAGCCCCCTCGTCAGTTACAATCAGCCCCAGCATTTT	CASSPLVSYNQPQHF
TRBD1	NA	TRBV5-1	TRBJ2-7	TGCGCCAGCAGCAGTGACGACAGGGACGAGCAGTACTTC	CASSSDDRDEQYF
NA	NA	TRBV2	TRBJ1-5	TGTGCCAGCAGTGCTGAGAGTAGCAATCAGCCCCAGCATTTT	CASSAESSNQPQHF
TRBD2	NA	TRBV27	TRBJ2-4	TGTGCCAGCGGCCCCGGGGGGACAGCCAAAAACATTCAGTACTTC	CASGPGGTAKNIQYF
TRBD1	NA	TRBV9	TRBJ2-3	TGTGCCAGCAGCGGGACAGGGCGCACAGATACGCAGTATTTT	CASSGTGRTDTQYF
NA	few	TRBV4-2	TRBJ1-5	TGTGCCAGCAGCCAAGTTACAGGGTCAAATCAGCCCCAGCATTTT	CASSQVTGSNQPQHF
NA	NA	TRBV11-2	TRBJ2-5	TGTGCCAGCAGCTTTGGCAGTATCCAAGAGACCCAGTACTTC	CASSFGSIQETQYF
NA	once	TRBV29-1	TRBJ2-2	TGCAGCGTTGGCCGGGGCACCGGGGAGCTGTTTTTT	CSVGRGTGELFF
TRBD2	NA	TRBV4-3	TRBJ2-3	TGCGCCAGCAGCCAAGATTGGTCTAGCGGGAGAACAGATACGCAGTATTTT	CASSQDWSSGRTDTQYF
NA	NA	TRBV7-9	TRBJ2-1	TGTGCCAGCATCAACTCCTACAATGAGCAGTTCTTC	CASINSYNEQFF
TRBD1	once	TRBV7-2	TRBJ2-6	TGTGCCAGCAGCATAGGGGGCGGCAGCTCTGGGGCCAACGTCCTGACTTTC	CASSIGGGSSGANVLTF
NA	NA	TRBV30	TRBJ2-5	TGTGCCTGGACTGCTGGACTTGCAAGGAAGCAGTACTTC	CAWTAGLARKQYF
TRBD1	NA	TRBV5-4	TRBJ1-2	TGTGCCACCGCAGCGGGACAGGGGTTAGGGAACTATGGCTACACCTTC	CATAAGQGLGNYGYTF
TRBD1	NA	TRBV13	TRBJ1-2	TGTGCCAGCAGCTTAAAGTTGGGAGGGGCAGGGGGCGCTCGATATGGCTACACCTTC	CASSLKLGGAGGARYGYTF
TRBD1	NA	TRBV9	TRBJ2-3	TGTGCCAGCAGCTCGTACAGGGGGGGCACAGATACGCAGTATTTT	CASSSYRGGTDTQYF
NA	NA	TRBV29-1	TRBJ2-6	TGCAGCGTTCAATCCGGGGCCAACGTCCTGACTTTC	CSVQSGANVLTF
TRBD2	NA	TRBV5-1	TRBJ2-2	TGCGCCAGCAGCTCCACTAGCGGGGGGACGACCGGGGAGCTGTTTTTT	CASSSTSGGTTGELFF
TRBD2	NA	TRBV28	TRBJ2-7	TGTGCCAGCAGAAAGGGACTAGCGGGATCCTACGAGCAGTACTTC	CASRKGLAGSYEQYF
NA	NA	TRBV30	TRBJ1-1	TGTGCCTGGAGTCTACTGACTCAGAACACTGAAGCTTTCTTT	CAWSLLTQNTEAFF
NA	NA	TRBV7-2	TRBJ1-2	TGTGCCAGCAGCCCCCCGGTACAGGGCTCTGGCTACACCTTC	CASSPPVQGSGYTF
NA	many	TRBV6-1	TRBJ1-1	TGTGCCAGCGGTTCTTCGGGGAACACTGAAGCTTTCTTT	CASGSSGNTEAFF
TRBD1	NA	TRBV6-4	TRBJ1-2	TGTGCCAGCAGTGAGGACAGGGGCTATGGCTACACCTTC	CASSEDRGYGYTF
NA	few	TRBV29-1	TRBJ1-1	TGCAGCGTTGTCCGGACAGATGAAGCTTTCTTT	CSVVRTDEAFF